This entry lists 23 T cell receptor beta chains sequenced from one sample in a study of cytomegalovirus exposure and HLA in healthy donors. The PCR ran on 60 Vbeta and 13 Jbeta primers. The assay was immunoSEQ multiplex PCR, and TCRdb's table has in-frame clones only and misses some. Among over 85,000 clones listed, 65% to 85% were seen once. Sequencing input: PBMCs. All receptors come from a middle-aged man in good health and CMV-seronegative.

The V and J genes are TRBV6-1 and TRBJ1-5; D unclear. Trimming left V 1 base short and J 4 bases short, with 11 bases between. Germline V CDR1 and CDR2: MNHNS, SASEGT. The CDR3 is 15 residues long. The DNA for the CDR3 is TGTGCCAGCAGTGAAGGGGGAGGCCCAAATCAGCCCCAGCATTTT. Protein sequence: CASSEGGGPNQPQHF.

The chain recombines TRBV29-1 with TRBJ1-2; 9 nucleotides agree with TRBD1. The V gene end was trimmed by 4 bases and the J gene end by 7 bases; junction bases not matched to a gene: 1. Per germline, CDR1 SQVTM and CDR2 ANQGSEA. This CDR3 comprises 11 residues. CDR3 DNA sequence: TGCAGCGTTGGGACAGGGGTTGGCTACACCTTC. Its protein product is CSVGTGVGYTF.

The chain links TRBV6-5 to TRBJ1-1; 7 nucleotides line up with TRBD1. This CDR3 has 15 residues. Trimming at V came to 5 bases and at J to 0 bases, leaving 6 bases not matched to a gene. Germline V gene sequence: CDR1 MNHEY, CDR2 SVGAGI. CDR3 sequence: CASSAQGQLNTEAFF. CDR3 in DNA: TGTGCCAGCAGTGCCCAGGGACAGCTGAACACTGAAGCTTTCTTT.

The rearrangement links TRBV13 to TRBJ2-7; 9 bases line up with TRBD2. The CDR3 length is 15 residues. Germline V gene lookup returns CDR1 PRHDT and CDR2 FYEKMQ (reference sequence). V gave up 1 base and J gave up 6 bases; unmatched junction bases: 7. In nucleotides, the CDR3 is TGTGCCAGCAGCTTAGTGGCGGGGGGGCCGTCCGAGCAGTACTTC. It yields the protein CASSLVAGGPSEQYF.

This clone was seen a single time. The chain uses TRBV4-1 and TRBJ1-1, with 8 nucleotides matching TRBD1. This CDR3 is built from 16 residues. Germline assignment: CDR1 MGHRA and CDR2 YSYEKL. With 2 bases clipped from V and 4 bases from J, the junction kept 9 bases outside the gene matches. CDR3 sequence (DNA): TGCGCCAGCAGCCAATCCCGGGCCAGGGGGCCCACTGAAGCTTTCTTT. This encodes CASSQSRARGPTEAFF.

The chain has TRBV10-2 and TRBJ2-5; possibly TRBD1 for D (5 bases). The J call is doubtful: the DNA matches TRBJ2-7 better. CDR3 length: 15 residues. Germline V CDR1 and CDR2: WSHSY, SAAADI. The CDR3 loop reads CASRMTVRSSYEQYF. CDR3 DNA: TGCGCCAGCAGGATGACAGTAAGGAGCTCCTACGAGCAGTACTTC.

This clone occurred once. The rearrangement links TRBV27 to TRBJ2-2, with 8 bases fitting TRBD1. Germline values: CDR1 MNHEY, CDR2 SMNVEV (reference sequence). The CDR3 covers 16 residues. The V and J ends lost 1 base and 7 bases, in that order; junction bases with no gene match: 8. CDR3 protein: CASSLFLQGAGGELFF. For the CDR3, the DNA is TGTGCCAGCAGTTTATTCTTGCAGGGGGCTGGCGGGGAGCTGTTTTTT.

The chain carries TRBV19 and TRBJ2-1; D call uncertain. Germline V gene lookup returns CDR1 LNHDA and CDR2 SQIVND (reference sequence). This CDR3 region has 13 residues. Between the trimmed V and J ends, which lost 4 bases and 3 bases, there was a span of 7 bases. The CDR3 is CASSRDFYNEQFF. CDR3 DNA sequence: TGTGCCAGTAGTAGAGACTTCTACAATGAGCAGTTCTTC. The entire variable domain, with the rest obtained from reference TRBV19 and TRBJ2-1, is as follows: DGGITQSPKYLFRKEGQNVTLSCEQNLNHDAMYWYRQDPGQGLRLIYYSQIVNDFQKGDIAEGYSVSREKKESFPLTVTSAQKNPTAFYLCASSRDFYNEQFFGPGTRLTVL.

This clone has only a few counts. This chain links TRBV7-9 with TRBJ1-2; TRBD1 is a possible D gene (5 bases). Germline CDR1 and CDR2: SEHNR and FQNEAQ (reference sequence). Deletions cut 5 bases from V and 10 bases from J, with 14 bases between. The CDR3 sequence is 12 residues long. CDR3 nucleotides: TGTGCCAGCAGCCGGGACTATGTAGACTACACCTTC. This codes for CASSRDYVDYTF. Filled out from reference TRBV7-9 and TRBJ1-2, the complete variable domain reads DTGVSQNPRHKITKRGQNVTFRCDPISEHNRLYWYRQTLGQGPEFLTYFQNEAQLEKSRLLSDRFSAERPKGSFSTLEIQRTEQGDSAMYLCASSRDYVDYTFGSGTRLTVV.

This chain uses TRBV19 with TRBJ2-7; 9 positions agree with TRBD1. The CDR3 has 14 amino acids. With V trimmed by 3 bases and J by 5 bases, 5 bases remained unmatched. Germline values: CDR1 LNHDA, CDR2 SQIVND (reference sequence). CDR3 DNA sequence: TGTGCCAGTAGTATGGGGACAGGGACCCACGAGCAGTACTTC. Encoded protein: CASSMGTGTHEQYF.

The J gene is TRBJ2-7, the V gene TRBV2; 7 bases agree with TRBD1. J lost 3 bases, V lost 2 bases, and 10 bases had no gene match. Germline CDR1 and CDR2: SNHLY and FYNNEI. This CDR3 has 16 residues. The DNA for the CDR3 is TGTGCCAGCAGTGAACGGGGTGACAGGGTCGACTACGAGCAGTACTTC. Translation gives CASSERGDRVDYEQYF.

This chain joins TRBV30 and TRBJ1-1, with 7 bases aligning to TRBD1. This CDR3 has 16 residues. Germline values: CDR1 GTSNPN, CDR2 SVGIG (reference sequence). With 0 bases clipped from V and 1 base from J, the junction kept 8 bases outside the gene matches. The CDR3 nucleotides read TGTGCCTGGAGTGTACGGGCAGGGGGAAGGAACACTGAAGCTTTCTTT. Residues: CAWSVRAGGRNTEAFF.

This clone was detected once. The chain couples TRBV5-1 to TRBJ2-5; D call uncertain. The germline V gene encodes CDR1 SGHRS and CDR2 YFSETQ. The CDR3 loop spans 13 amino acids. Deletions cut 7 bases from V and 5 bases from J, with 15 bases between. The CDR3 protein is CASALTLSETQYF. DNA of the CDR3: TGCGCCAGCGCCCTAACGCTCTCGGAGACCCAGTACTTC.

This sequence joins TRBV7-9 and TRBJ1-5; weak D call: TRBD1 (5 bases). The CDR3 is 14 residues long. Deletions cut 1 base from V and 4 bases from J, with 8 bases between. Germline CDR1 SEHNR, CDR2 FQNEAQ (reference sequence). CDR3 amino acids: CASSLGGANQPQHF. DNA of the CDR3: TGTGCCAGCAGCTTAGGGGGCGCAAATCAGCCCCAGCATTTT.

The J gene is TRBJ2-1, the V gene TRBV19; 8 nucleotides agree with TRBD1. The CDR3 consists of 15 residues. The V gene end was trimmed by 3 bases and the J gene end by 4 bases; junction bases not matched to a gene: 5. CDR1 is LNHDA and CDR2 is SQIVND in the germline V gene (reference sequence). The DNA for the CDR3 is TGTGCCAGTAGTATTTCTCAGGGGGCGTACAATGAGCAGTTCTTC. Translated: CASSISQGAYNEQFF.

The chain uses TRBV4-1 and TRBJ2-2; 16 bases are shared with TRBD2. Trimming removed 5 bases from V and 5 bases from J; junction bases left unmatched: 8. Looked up from germline, CDR1 is MGHRA and CDR2 is YSYEKL. This CDR3 has 18 residues. CDR3 residues: CASSKGLAGGPRTGELFF. The CDR3 region has the DNA TGCGCCAGCAGCAAGGGACTAGCGGGAGGGCCAAGGACCGGGGAGCTGTTTTTT.

CDR3 coding DNA: TGTGCCAGCAGCCCGACAGGGAAGCACACCGGGGAGCTGTTTTTT. Translating it yields CASSPTGKHTGELFF. The V gene is TRBV13, the J gene TRBJ2-2, with 7 bases fitting TRBD1. J gave up 3 bases and V 5 bases, and 6 bases lay outside the gene matches. This CDR3 has 15 amino acids. Per the germline V gene, CDR1 is PRHDT and CDR2 is FYEKMQ (reference sequence).

The table lists this clone with a count of one. The rearrangement joins TRBV2 to TRBJ2-7, with 8 nucleotides matching TRBD1. This CDR3 is 21 amino acids long. Germline V gives CDR1 SNHLY, CDR2 FYNNEI. The V and J ends lost 8 bases and 5 bases, in that order; junction bases with no gene match: 32. CDR3 DNA sequence: TGTGCCAGCTTCTCCGAAGGGTGGGCAGGGGGCGGCCACTTCCTTAACCACGAGCAGTACTTC. This encodes CASFSEGWAGGGHFLNHEQYF.

The genes are TRBV6-5 and TRBJ2-3, with 7 bases identical to TRBD2. The CDR3 length is 15 residues. Germline V gene lookup returns CDR1 MNHEY and CDR2 SVGAGI. Trimming took 6 bases from V and 3 from J; bases not matched to a gene: 9. This chain's CDR3 is CASRPRDYPTDTQYF. The CDR3 bases are TGTGCCAGCAGGCCCCGGGACTACCCTACAGATACGCAGTATTTT.

J is TRBJ2-1 and V is TRBV4-2; TRBD2 aligns across 8 bases. The CDR3 extends over 19 amino acids. V shed 0 bases and J 8 bases; nucleotides not matched to a gene: 18. Germline CDR1 reads LGHNA; CDR2 reads YNFKEQ. CDR3: CASSQETGGRGGAWDEQFF. The CDR3 nucleotides read TGTGCCAGCAGCCAAGAAACCGGGGGACGGGGGGGCGCGTGGGATGAGCAGTTCTTC.

The chain uses TRBV7-9 and TRBJ2-5; tentative D call: TRBD2 (5 bases). CDR1 and CDR2 from the germline V gene are SEHNR and FQNEAQ (reference sequence). CDR3 size: 16 residues. The V end lost 5 bases, the J end lost 2 bases, and 18 bases lay between the germline ends. For the CDR3, the DNA is TGTGCCAGCAGCGCAGCGGCGGCCCCTCTACAAGAGACCCAGTACTTC. Protein: CASSAAAAPLQETQYF. Full variable domain (outside the CDR3, taken from reference TRBV7-9 and TRBJ2-5): DTGVSQNPRHKITKRGQNVTFRCDPISEHNRLYWYRQTLGQGPEFLTYFQNEAQLEKSRLLSDRFSAERPKGSFSTLEIQRTEQGDSAMYLCASSAAAAPLQETQYFGPGTRLLVL.

The chain combines TRBV9 with TRBJ1-2; a possible D gene is TRBD1 (6 bases). Germline-derived CDR1 and CDR2 are SGDLS and YYNGEE. The V and J ends lost 0 bases and 4 bases respectively, with 16 bases between them. The CDR3 consists of 16 residues. The CDR3: CASSVGDTGRGYGYTF. CDR3 DNA: TGTGCCAGCAGCGTAGGAGATACAGGGCGCGGCTATGGCTACACCTTC.

The chain carries TRBV2 and TRBJ1-6; D uncertain. Trimming shortened V by 7 bases and J by 6 bases, and 16 bases separated the two germline ends. The germline V gene encodes CDR1 SNHLY and CDR2 FYNNEI. The CDR3 spans 15 residues. The CDR3 bases are TGTGCCAGCAAACTCGACTTGACGTCTAATTCACCCCTCCACTTT. The encoded protein is CASKLDLTSNSPLHF.